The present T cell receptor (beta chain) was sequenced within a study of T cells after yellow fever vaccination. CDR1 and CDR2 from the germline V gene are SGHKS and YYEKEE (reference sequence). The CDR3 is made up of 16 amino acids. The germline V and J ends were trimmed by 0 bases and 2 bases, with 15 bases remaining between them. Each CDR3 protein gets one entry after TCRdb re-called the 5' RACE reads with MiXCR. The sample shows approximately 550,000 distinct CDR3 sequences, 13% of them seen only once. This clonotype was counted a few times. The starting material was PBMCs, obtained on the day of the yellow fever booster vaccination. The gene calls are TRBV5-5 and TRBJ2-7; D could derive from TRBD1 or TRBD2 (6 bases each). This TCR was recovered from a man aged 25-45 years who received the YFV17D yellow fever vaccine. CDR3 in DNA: TGTGCCAGCAGCTTGGCCCGAGGGGGGCAACCCTACGAGCAGTACTTC. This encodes CASSLARGGQPYEQYF.